This paragraph reports one TCR beta chain. Relative to the germline gene, one junction end is altered; a read error may explain this. Germline V gene data show CDR1 as SGHNT and CDR2 as YYREEE (reference sequence). The CDR3 spans 17 residues. The data were taken from a study of cytomegalovirus exposure and HLA in healthy donors. PCR primers comprised 60 Vbeta and 13 Jbeta primers. Here immunoSEQ multiplex PCR was the method, and the copy in TCRdb shows in-frame clones only, minus some. The table lists 100,000 to 150,000 clones, 8% to 11% of them singletons. The sequence derives from a woman between 18 and 29 years old in good health and CMV-seropositive. The sequenced sample consisted of PBMCs. This chain connects TRBV5-4 to TRBJ2-3; 16 bases are a match to TRBD2. The CDR3 is CASSLGLAGGSTDTQYF. In DNA, the CDR3 is TGTGCCAGCAGTTTGGGACTAGCGGGAGGGAGCACAGATACGCAGTATTTT.